This T cell receptor (beta chain) is from a study of blood T cell repertoires in COVID-19. Study information: The United States, Italy and Spain supplied acute and convalescent COVID-19 samples.

Here immunoSEQ multiplex PCR was the method, and the copy in TCRdb shows in-frame clones only, minus some. The table lists some 14,000 clones, 85% to 90% of them singletons. The CDR3 loop spans 16 amino acids. Germline assignment: CDR1 MNHEY and CDR2 SVGAGI. V gave up 3 bases and J gave up 7 bases; unmatched junction bases: 10. The sample was peripheral blood. The genes are TRBV6-5 and TRBJ2-1, with TRBD2 matching over 9 bases. The sequence came from a human donor in a cohort sampled during active COVID-19. The CDR3 loop is CASSYVGQREANEQFF. Written as DNA, the CDR3 is TGTGCCAGCAGTTATGTGGGCCAGCGGGAGGCGAATGAGCAGTTCTTC.